This is a list of T cell receptor beta chains from one sample in a study of T-cell reconstitution after alpha-beta-depleted transplantation in children. Via MiXCR, TCRdb re-called the PCR reads, giving one row per CDR3 protein. The sample lists fewer than 550,000 distinct CDR3 sequences; more than 9.5% were seen once. The sequencing used PBMCs, mostly from graft donor cells, collected 180 days after TCRalphabeta/CD19-depleted stem cell transplant. The receptor source for this set is a female patient aged 2 to 10 who had a stem cell transplant for aplastic anemia, so the T cells may come from the graft donor. Each CDR3 is given with its conserved first and last residue. A D gene is named only where the DNA matches it firmly. Part of the rows lack a size; the others show once, few, many or a class for expanded clones.

CDR3aa	CDR3nt	abundance	d_gene	len	v_gene	j_gene
CASSQVVDYEQYF	TGCGCCAGCAGCCAAGTGGTGGACTACGAGCAGTACTTC	few	.	13	TRBV4-3	TRBJ2-7
CACGRINEQFF	TGTGCATGTGGTAGAATCAATGAGCAGTTCTTC	.	.	11	TRBV6-2/TRBV6-3	TRBJ2-1
CASSQSDRENYGYTF	TGCGCCAGCAGCCAATCCGACAGGGAGAACTATGGCTACACCTTC	few	TRBD1	15	TRBV4-3	TRBJ1-2
CASSQSGYYEQYF	TGCGCCAGCAGTCAATCCGGATACTACGAGCAGTACTTC	.	.	13	TRBV23-1	TRBJ2-7
CAISESDGNYGYTF	TGTGCCATCAGTGAGTCCGACGGAAACTATGGCTACACCTTC	.	.	14	TRBV10-3	TRBJ1-2
CASSRTGRGNEKLFF	TGTGCCAGCAGCCGAACAGGGCGTGGGAATGAAAAACTGTTTTTT	few	.	15	TRBV12-3/TRBV12-4	TRBJ1-4
CASSLRWTILDNEQFF	TGTGCCAGCAGCCTTAGGTGGACAATCCTGGATAATGAGCAGTTCTTC	.	.	16	TRBV12-3/TRBV12-4	TRBJ2-1
CASSYSMAGASDTQYF	TGTGCCAGCAGTTACTCGATGGCAGGGGCCTCAGATACGCAGTATTTT	.	.	16	TRBV6-5	TRBJ2-3
CASTSRTSGRNEQFF	TGTGCCAGCACCTCTAGGACTAGCGGTCGGAATGAGCAGTTCTTC	few	TRBD2	15	TRBV12-3/TRBV12-4	TRBJ2-1
CASYTPGTGRVETQYF	TGTGCCAGCTATACCCCCGGGACAGGGAGGGTGGAGACCCAGTACTTC	few	TRBD1	16	TRBV28	TRBJ2-5
CASSASPSGPDFMETQYF	TGCGCCAGCAGCGCCTCCCCATCGGGACCCGATTTTATGGAGACCCAGTACTTC	many	.	18	TRBV5-1	TRBJ2-5
CASGRGEATEAFF	TGTGCCAGCGGGCGGGGGGAGGCCACTGAAGCTTTCTTT	.	.	13	TRBV27	TRBJ1-1
CASGDRGRPPINQPQHF	TGCGCCAGCGGTGACAGGGGGCGCCCCCCCATCAATCAGCCCCAGCATTTT	.	TRBD1	17	TRBV23-1	TRBJ1-5
CASSTGGVTGELFF	TGTGCCAGTTCGACGGGGGGAGTCACCGGGGAGCTGTTTTTT	.	TRBD2	14	TRBV19	TRBJ2-2
CASSPFDRDYYEQYF	TGTGCCAGCAGCCCCTTCGACAGGGACTACTACGAGCAGTACTTC	.	.	15	TRBV28	TRBJ2-7
CASSFWMDEQFF	TGTGCCAGCAGCTTCTGGATGGATGAGCAGTTCTTC	few	.	12	TRBV11-3	TRBJ2-1
CASSRPNYGYTF	TGTGCCAGCAGTAGACCCAACTATGGCTACACCTTC	.	.	12	TRBV28	TRBJ1-2
CASSLVGYQETQYF	TGTGCCAGCAGCTTAGTAGGCTACCAAGAGACCCAGTACTTC	many	.	14	TRBV11-2	TRBJ2-5
CASSLAFDRQFF	TGTGCCAGCAGCTTAGCCTTCGATCGGCAGTTCTTC	.	.	12	TRBV7-9	TRBJ2-1
CASSLGLAALNNEQFF	TGTGCCAGCAGTTTAGGACTAGCGGCCTTGAACAATGAGCAGTTCTTC	.	TRBD2	16	TRBV28	TRBJ2-1
CASSFGLAGGNEQFF	TGTGCCAGCAGTTTTGGACTAGCGGGAGGAAATGAGCAGTTCTTC	few	TRBD2	15	TRBV12-3/TRBV12-4	TRBJ2-1
CASRSWAEQETQYF	TGCGCCAGCCGCTCCTGGGCAGAGCAAGAGACCCAGTACTTC	.	.	14	TRBV5-1	TRBJ2-5
CSALAAGHFDQPQHF	TGCAGTGCTCTGGCCGCGGGACATTTCGATCAGCCCCAGCATTTT	few	.	15	TRBV20-1	TRBJ1-5
CASSSRGGGGSSFF	TGCGCCAGCAGCTCACGGGGCGGGGGAGGGAGCTCGTTCTTC	few	TRBD2	14	TRBV5-1	TRBJ2-1
CASSSGLGGTGELFF	TGTGCCAGCAGCTCCGGACTGGGGGGTACCGGGGAGCTGTTTTTT	.	.	15	TRBV7-8	TRBJ2-2
CASRGGTDNQPQHF	TGTGCCAGCAGGGGCGGGACAGACAATCAGCCCCAGCATTTT	.	TRBD1	14	TRBV6-1	TRBJ1-5
CASSSSGSLTSYEQYF	TGTGCCAGCAGTTCCTCAGGATCCCTCACCTCCTACGAGCAGTACTTC	.	.	16	TRBV12-3/TRBV12-4	TRBJ2-7
CASSQAEAPTDLNYGYTF	TGTGCCAGCAGCCAGGCCGAAGCCCCGACGGACCTAAACTATGGCTACACCTTC	.	.	18	TRBV4-2	TRBJ1-2
CSFYSGGEKLFF	TGCAGTTTTTACTCCGGTGGTGAAAAACTGTTTTTT	.	.	12	TRBV20-1	TRBJ1-4
CASGGTGNGYTF	TGTGCCAGTGGGGGGACAGGGAATGGCTACACCTTC	.	TRBD1	12	TRBV19	TRBJ1-2
CATFGTHTYEQYF	TGTGCCACGTTCGGGACACACACCTACGAGCAGTACTTC	.	.	13	TRBV25-1	TRBJ2-7
CASSPGSPGNEQFF	TGCGCCAGCAGCCCCGGGAGCCCGGGGAATGAGCAGTTCTTC	many	.	14	TRBV5-1	TRBJ2-1
CASRTLWTSGELFF	TGTGCCAGCAGAACTCTTTGGACTAGTGGGGAGCTGTTTTTT	many	TRBD2	14	TRBV6-2/TRBV6-3	TRBJ2-2
CASSLLPPGGGYTF	TGTGCCAGCAGTCTACTTCCCCCGGGGGGAGGCTACACCTTC	.	.	14	TRBV28	TRBJ1-2
CASSPFAGESDTQYF	TGTGCCAGCAGCCCGTTCGCGGGAGAGTCAGATACGCAGTATTTT	.	TRBD2	15	TRBV7-9	TRBJ2-3
CASSSQRQDPSYEQYF	TGTGCCAGCAGCTCCCAAAGACAGGACCCCTCCTACGAGCAGTACTTC	.	.	16	TRBV7-9	TRBJ2-7
CASSGGLAETSDTQYF	TGTGCCAGCAGCGGCGGACTAGCGGAGACTTCAGATACGCAGTATTTT	few	TRBD2	16	TRBV14	TRBJ2-3